The 19 T cell receptor beta chains in this list originate from one sample, sequenced in a study of cytotoxic CD8 clonotypes in ibrutinib-treated CLL. The protocol was immunoSEQ multiplex PCR, while the TCRdb copy is restricted to in-frame clones and leaves out a portion. Counted here are about 22,000 clones, 55% to 85% occurring once; the ten biggest clones make up less than 60%. Sequencing used PBMCs, obtained after 12 months of ibrutinib treatment. The receptor set was obtained from a human donor with chronic lymphocytic leukemia.

The V gene is TRBV5-1, the J gene TRBJ2-3; TRBD1 is a possible D gene (6 bases). The V and J ends lost 2 bases and 6 bases respectively, with 13 bases between them. Germline CDR1 is SGHRS and CDR2 is YFSETQ. The CDR3 contains 14 residues. CDR3 DNA sequence: TGCGCCAGCAGCTTACAGGGCCTACTGGATACGCAGTATTTT. Amino acid sequence: CASSLQGLLDTQYF.

The V call is TRBV5-4, the J call TRBJ1-4; D not certain. The germline gives CDR1 SGHNT, CDR2 YYREEE (reference sequence). V was pared by 4 bases and J by 0 bases, with 7 bases between. The CDR3 length is 14 residues. The CDR3 DNA is TGTGCCAGCAGCGTGAGTGCAACTAATGAAAAACTGTTTTTT. It yields the protein CASSVSATNEKLFF.

The rearrangement links TRBV7-6 to TRBJ2-2, with unresolved D. CDR1 is SGHVS, CDR2 FNYEAQ, per germline. Trimming stripped 5 bases from V and 3 bases from J, with 10 bases between. This CDR3 spans 14 amino acids. Written as DNA, the CDR3 is TGTGCCAGCAGCCGAAGGCCGGACACCGGGGAGCTGTTTTTT. The encoded protein is CASSRRPDTGELFF.

This rearrangement joins TRBV18 to TRBJ1-2; D remains ambiguous. Trimming shortened V by 4 bases and J by 0 bases, and 6 bases separated the two germline ends. The length of the CDR3 is 13 residues. From germline, CDR1 is KGHSH and CDR2 LQKENI. CDR3 protein: CASSQDSNYGYTF. The CDR3 region has the DNA TGTGCCAGCTCACAGGATTCTAACTATGGCTACACCTTC.

The chain employs TRBV7-2 and TRBJ2-3; D call uncertain. This CDR3 has 14 residues. CDR1 and CDR2 (germline): SGHTA, FQGNSA. V shed 1 base and J shed 6 bases, with 11 bases lying between them. The CDR3, as DNA: TGTGCCAGCAGCTTAGTACTCGTCGGGGATACGCAGTATTTT. Protein sequence: CASSLVLVGDTQYF.

Regarding this clone: Other DNA sequences in the same sample also yield this CDR3. This sequence joins TRBV7-9 and TRBJ2-5; tentatively, D is TRBD2 (7 bases). The CDR3 covers 14 residues. Trimming pared 6 bases from V and 3 bases from J, leaving 14 bases between. Looked up from germline, CDR1 is SEHNR and CDR2 is FQNEAQ (reference sequence). The CDR3 bases are TGTGCCAGCAGGCCTGGAGGGGGGGAAGAGACCCAGTACTTC. Protein: CASRPGGGEETQYF.

This clone was picked up a small number of times. The CDR3 DNA reads as TGTGCCAGCAGTCCTACTAGCGGGGGCCGAGCAGATACGCAGTATTTT. It is translated as CASSPTSGGRADTQYF. The gene calls are TRBV27 and TRBJ2-3; 11 bases match TRBD2. This CDR3 contains 16 residues. Germline CDR1 reads MNHEY; CDR2 reads SMNVEV (reference sequence). Germline trimming cut 5 bases from V and 4 bases from J; bases unmatched to any gene: 8.

This sequence joins TRBV11-2 and TRBJ1-2, with D unclear. Germline CDR1 is SGHAT and CDR2 is FQNNGV. CDR3 size: 12 residues. Trimming shortened V by 2 bases and J by 7 bases, and 8 bases separated the two germline ends. The CDR3 is CASSLNQRGYTF. The DNA of the CDR3 is TGTGCCAGCAGCTTAAACCAGCGTGGCTACACCTTC. The variable domain in full, with the rest retrieved from reference TRBV11-2 and TRBJ1-2, is EAGVAQSPRYKIIEKRQSVAFWCNPISGHATLYWYQQILGQGPKLLIQFQNNGVVDDSQLPKDRFSAERLKGVDSTLKIQPAKLEDSAVYLCASSLNQRGYTFGSGTRLTVV.

Only a few counts were recorded for this clone. The chain recombines TRBV7-6 with TRBJ1-1, with no clear D. CDR3 size: 15 residues. V dropped 6 bases and J dropped 3 bases, with 17 bases sitting between them. Germline V gene sequence: CDR1 SGHVS, CDR2 FNYEAQ. The CDR3 reads CASRLKAGPDTEAFF. In DNA form, the CDR3 reads TGTGCCAGCAGACTAAAGGCCGGACCGGACACTGAAGCTTTCTTT.

V is TRBV5-4 and J is TRBJ2-1, with TRBD2 as a possible D gene (5 bases). V dropped 0 bases and J dropped 11 bases, with 9 bases sitting between them. This CDR3 is built from 12 residues. CDR1 is SGHNT, CDR2 YYREEE, per germline (reference sequence). The CDR3 protein is CASSLVLGKQFF. The CDR3 nucleotides are TGTGCCAGCAGCTTGGTACTAGGGAAGCAGTTCTTC.

The chain recombines TRBV2 with TRBJ1-3, with 7 bases identical to TRBD1. The CDR3 has 14 residues. The germline V gene encodes CDR1 SNHLY and CDR2 FYNNEI. J lost 4 bases, V lost 5 bases, and 5 bases had no gene match. The CDR3 sequence is CASSRQGGGNTIYF. As DNA, the CDR3 is TGTGCCAGCAGTCGACAGGGCGGAGGAAACACCATATATTTT.

The genes are TRBV4-1 and TRBJ2-3; 10 nucleotides line up with TRBD2. Germline V gene lookup returns CDR1 MGHRA and CDR2 YSYEKL. The CDR3 extends over 21 amino acids. V gave up 3 bases and J gave up 0 bases; unmatched junction bases: 18. CDR3 in amino acids: CASSHPRLAGQGKSSTDTQYF. The CDR3 region has the DNA TGCGCCAGCAGCCACCCACGACTAGCGGGTCAAGGGAAATCTAGCACAGATACGCAGTATTTT.

This rearrangement joins TRBV5-6 to TRBJ1-2; possibly TRBD1 for D (6 bases). Looked up from germline, CDR1 is SGHDT and CDR2 is YYEEEE. The CDR3 spans 16 residues. V was clipped by 2 bases and J by 8 bases, with 22 bases between them. CDR3 bases: TGTGCCAGCAGCTTTACCGGGACACCATCCATTGGAGGCTACACCTTC. Amino acids: CASSFTGTPSIGGYTF.

The chain couples TRBV27 to TRBJ1-5; 8 bases fit TRBD1. CDR3 length: 15 residues. Germline V gene data show CDR1 as MNHEY and CDR2 as SMNVEV (reference sequence). J gave up 2 bases and V 9 bases, and 9 bases lay outside the gene matches. CDR3 sequence: CASPKAGQGNQPQHF. Here the CDR3 DNA reads TGTGCCAGTCCGAAAGCGGGACAGGGCAATCAGCCCCAGCATTTT.

The genes are TRBV11-2 and TRBJ2-1; D remains ambiguous. Germline V gives CDR1 SGHAT, CDR2 FQNNGV. This CDR3 spans 14 amino acids. Deletions cut 2 bases from V and 3 bases from J, with 8 bases between. The CDR3 DNA sequence: TGTGCCAGCAGCTTATCTGACGGCTACAATGAGCAGTTCTTC. Translated: CASSLSDGYNEQFF.

The CDR3, as DNA: TGTGCCAGTAGTATGGCTAGCGGGGACAATGAGCAGTTCTTC. This gives the protein CASSMASGDNEQFF. This chain connects TRBV19 to TRBJ2-1; 9 bases are shared with TRBD2. The junction had 2 bases not matched to a gene; V was cut back by 3 bases and J by 5 bases. This CDR3 has 14 amino acids. Germline values: CDR1 LNHDA, CDR2 SQIVND (reference sequence).

The CDR3 bases are TGTGCCAGCAGCTCTGCAGGGATGAACACTGAAGCTTTCTTT. Protein: CASSSAGMNTEAFF. This chain uses TRBV5-4 with TRBJ1-1; D possibly corresponds to TRBD1 (5 bases). The V end was cut by 3 bases, the J end by 0 bases, with 9 bases between. CDR3 length: 14 amino acids. From germline, CDR1 is SGHNT and CDR2 YYREEE (reference sequence).

The chain combines TRBV28 with TRBJ1-2; D not certain. The CDR3 runs 13 residues. Germline CDR1 MDHEN, CDR2 SYDVKM. Trimming took 5 bases from V and 4 from J, leaving 11 bases between them. The CDR3 nucleotides read TGTGCCAGCAGTGAAGGGTCAACCTATGGCTACACCTTC. It translates to CASSEGSTYGYTF.

V is TRBV30 and J is TRBJ1-5; no reliable D call. Trimming pared 5 bases from V and 1 base from J, leaving 9 bases between. The V gene's germline CDR1 is GTSNPN and CDR2 SVGIG (reference sequence). The CDR3 is 13 residues long. CDR3 sequence: CAWRVDSNQPQHF. The CDR3 DNA sequence: TGTGCCTGGCGGGTCGACAGCAATCAGCCCCAGCATTTT.